These T cell receptor beta chains were read from a single sample in a study of T cells in Graves' hyperthyroidism and ophthalmopathy. TCRdb re-called the multiplex PCR reads with MiXCR, one entry per CDR3 protein. The sample carries some 700,000 distinct CDR3 sequences, roughly 17% recorded once. Sequencing used blood. The source is a man in his fifties or sixties with Graves' hyperthyroidism. Both conserved end residues are part of each CDR3. D genes are given only for firm matches. Clone size, where shown, is once, few, many, or a class for clones that have expanded.

clone_size: .; d_call: .; v_call: TRBV5-1; j_call: TRBJ2-1; cdr3_aa: CASSLQHTSYTEQFF; cdr3_nt: TGCGCCAGCAGCCTCCAGCACACCTCCTACACTGAGCAGTTCTTC
clone_size: many; d_call: .; v_call: TRBV19; j_call: TRBJ1-4; cdr3_aa: CASSNPGSHHEKLFF; cdr3_nt: TGTGCCAGTAGTAACCCGGGGAGTCATCATGAAAAACTGTTTTTT
clone_size: few; d_call: TRBD1; v_call: TRBV29-1; j_call: TRBJ2-6; cdr3_aa: CSIGQGTGANVLTF; cdr3_nt: TGCAGCATCGGACAGGGCACTGGGGCCAACGTCCTGACTTTC
clone_size: few; d_call: .; v_call: TRBV29-1; j_call: TRBJ1-5; cdr3_aa: CSVAGSNQPQHF; cdr3_nt: TGCAGCGTGGCAGGGAGCAATCAGCCCCAGCATTTT
clone_size: many; d_call: TRBD2; v_call: TRBV12-3/TRBV12-4; j_call: TRBJ2-1; cdr3_aa: CASSTGLAGIGTSSYNEQFF; cdr3_nt: TGTGCCAGCAGTACCGGACTAGCGGGGATCGGGACTAGCTCCTACAATGAGCAGTTCTTC
clone_size: many; d_call: .; v_call: TRBV20-1; j_call: TRBJ2-7; cdr3_aa: CSAMGAYEQYF; cdr3_nt: TGCAGTGCTATGGGGGCCTACGAGCAGTACTTC
clone_size: .; d_call: TRBD1; v_call: TRBV19; j_call: TRBJ2-1; cdr3_aa: CASSSSGTGGSFEQFF; cdr3_nt: TGTGCCAGTAGTAGCTCCGGGACAGGGGGCTCTTTTGAGCAGTTCTTC
clone_size: many; d_call: .; v_call: TRBV2; j_call: TRBJ2-7; cdr3_aa: CASSEGALSYEQYF; cdr3_nt: TGTGCCAGCAGTGAGGGGGCATTGTCCTACGAGCAGTACTTC
clone_size: .; d_call: TRBD2; v_call: TRBV5-6; j_call: TRBJ2-1; cdr3_aa: CASSTLAGGPSNEQFF; cdr3_nt: TGTGCCAGCAGCACCTTAGCGGGAGGGCCGAGTAATGAGCAGTTCTTC
clone_size: .; d_call: TRBD1; v_call: TRBV3-1; j_call: TRBJ2-1; cdr3_aa: CASATRDRDYEQFF; cdr3_nt: TGTGCCAGCGCTACCCGGGACAGGGACTATGAGCAGTTCTTC
clone_size: few; d_call: .; v_call: TRBV30; j_call: TRBJ2-6; cdr3_aa: CAWSKGSILTF; cdr3_nt: TGTGCCTGGAGTAAGGGCAGCATCCTGACTTTC
clone_size: many; d_call: TRBD1; v_call: TRBV30; j_call: TRBJ1-3; cdr3_aa: CACPGTASGNTIYF; cdr3_nt: TGTGCCTGTCCCGGGACAGCCTCTGGAAACACCATATATTTT
clone_size: few; d_call: .; v_call: TRBV30; j_call: TRBJ1-1; cdr3_aa: CAWTGNMNTEAFF; cdr3_nt: TGTGCCTGGACAGGTAATATGAACACTGAAGCTTTCTTT
clone_size: many; d_call: TRBD1; v_call: TRBV2; j_call: TRBJ2-7; cdr3_aa: CASTIDRGPYEQYF; cdr3_nt: TGTGCCAGCACGATAGACAGGGGTCCCTACGAGCAGTACTTC
clone_size: many; d_call: .; v_call: TRBV4-1; j_call: TRBJ1-2; cdr3_aa: CASSQERVNYGYTF; cdr3_nt: TGCGCCAGCAGCCAAGAGAGGGTCAACTATGGCTACACCTTC
clone_size: many; d_call: TRBD1; v_call: TRBV12-3/TRBV12-4; j_call: TRBJ1-2; cdr3_aa: CASSSRWTGGSVNYGYTF; cdr3_nt: TGTGCCAGCAGCTCCCGGTGGACAGGGGGCTCCGTGAACTATGGCTACACCTTC
clone_size: many; d_call: .; v_call: TRBV28; j_call: TRBJ1-2; cdr3_aa: CASSPPFPGQKNYGYTF; cdr3_nt: TGTGCCAGCAGTCCTCCCTTCCCGGGACAAAAGAACTATGGCTACACCTTC
clone_size: many; d_call: TRBD2; v_call: TRBV6-2/TRBV6-3; j_call: TRBJ2-1; cdr3_aa: CASGLAGGSYNEQFF; cdr3_nt: TGTGCCAGCGGATTAGCGGGAGGCTCCTACAATGAGCAGTTCTTC
clone_size: many; d_call: .; v_call: TRBV2; j_call: TRBJ2-7; cdr3_aa: CASNLQGSGSSYEQYF; cdr3_nt: TGTGCCAGCAACTTACAGGGGAGCGGGAGCTCCTACGAGCAGTACTTC
clone_size: few; d_call: TRBD2; v_call: TRBV7-2; j_call: TRBJ2-1; cdr3_aa: CASSRWASGSTEQFF; cdr3_nt: TGTGCCAGCAGCCGATGGGCTAGCGGGAGCACTGAGCAGTTCTTC
clone_size: .; d_call: TRBD1; v_call: TRBV10-3; j_call: TRBJ2-2; cdr3_aa: CALRTGVTGELFF; cdr3_nt: TGTGCCCTAAGGACAGGGGTCACCGGGGAGCTGTTTTTT
clone_size: .; d_call: .; v_call: TRBV15; j_call: TRBJ2-7; cdr3_aa: CATSRDRLASSYEQYF; cdr3_nt: TGTGCCACCAGCAGAGATAGGCTAGCGAGCTCCTACGAGCAGTACTTC
clone_size: many; d_call: .; v_call: TRBV12-3/TRBV12-4; j_call: TRBJ2-5; cdr3_aa: CASSLGHLGQETQYF; cdr3_nt: TGTGCCAGCAGTTTGGGACACCTAGGTCAAGAGACCCAGTACTTC
clone_size: .; d_call: TRBD1; v_call: TRBV30; j_call: TRBJ2-7; cdr3_aa: CAWSGTGTYEQYF; cdr3_nt: TGTGCCTGGAGTGGGACAGGGACCTACGAGCAGTACTTC
clone_size: .; d_call: TRBD2; v_call: TRBV5-5; j_call: TRBJ2-1; cdr3_aa: CASSPWTSGPYNEQFF; cdr3_nt: TGTGCCAGCAGCCCGTGGACTAGCGGGCCTTACAATGAGCAGTTCTTC
clone_size: few; d_call: .; v_call: TRBV11-2; j_call: TRBJ2-5; cdr3_aa: CASSEIKGRETQCF; cdr3_nt: TGTGCCAGCAGCGAAATCAAGGGGAGAGAGACCCAGTGCTTC
clone_size: .; d_call: TRBD1; v_call: TRBV19; j_call: TRBJ1-3; cdr3_aa: CASSMGTGTGNTIYF; cdr3_nt: TGTGCCAGTAGTATGGGGACAGGGACTGGAAACACCATATATTTT
clone_size: many; d_call: .; v_call: TRBV24-1; j_call: TRBJ2-5; cdr3_aa: CATSRTVGETQYF; cdr3_nt: TGTGCCACCAGTCGGACAGTTGGAGAGACCCAGTACTTC
clone_size: few; d_call: .; v_call: TRBV14; j_call: TRBJ2-1; cdr3_aa: CASSQVRPGNNEQFF; cdr3_nt: TGTGCCAGCAGCCAAGTGCGTCCCGGTAACAATGAGCAGTTCTTC
clone_size: many; d_call: .; v_call: TRBV7-8; j_call: TRBJ2-5; cdr3_aa: CASSQIRGVWETQYF; cdr3_nt: TGTGCCAGCAGCCAAATCAGGGGGGTTTGGGAGACCCAGTACTTC
clone_size: few; d_call: .; v_call: TRBV5-1; j_call: TRBJ2-3; cdr3_aa: CASSLSEGSGTDTQYF; cdr3_nt: TGCGCCAGCAGCTTGTCAGAGGGGTCGGGAACAGATACGCAGTATTTT
clone_size: many; d_call: TRBD2; v_call: TRBV25-1; j_call: TRBJ2-2; cdr3_aa: CASSDPSGRMIGELFF; cdr3_nt: TGTGCCAGCAGTGACCCAAGCGGGAGGATGATCGGGGAGCTGTTTTTT
clone_size: .; d_call: TRBD1; v_call: TRBV7-2; j_call: TRBJ1-1; cdr3_aa: CASRSQGVTEAFF; cdr3_nt: TGTGCCAGCAGATCACAGGGGGTCACTGAAGCTTTCTTT
clone_size: many; d_call: .; v_call: TRBV7-3; j_call: TRBJ1-2; cdr3_aa: CASSLEGASGYTF; cdr3_nt: TGTGCCAGCAGCTTGGAGGGAGCTTCTGGCTACACCTTC
clone_size: few; d_call: TRBD1; v_call: TRBV5-5; j_call: TRBJ1-1; cdr3_aa: CASSFSGYVGQGAEAFF; cdr3_nt: TGTGCCAGCAGCTTCAGTGGGTACGTGGGACAGGGTGCTGAAGCTTTCTTT
clone_size: .; d_call: .; v_call: TRBV7-3; j_call: TRBJ2-6; cdr3_aa: CASSLSGGGFGANVLTF; cdr3_nt: TGTGCCAGCAGCTTAAGTGGGGGAGGTTTTGGGGCCAACGTCCTGACTTTC
clone_size: few; d_call: .; v_call: TRBV7-2; j_call: TRBJ1-6; cdr3_aa: CASSLVSYRQLLSYNSPLHF; cdr3_nt: TGTGCCAGCAGCCTGGTGTCCTATAGGCAGCTGCTCTCCTATAATTCACCCCTCCACTTT
clone_size: .; d_call: .; v_call: TRBV7-2; j_call: TRBJ1-4; cdr3_aa: CASSQVITGTPNEKLFF; cdr3_nt: TGCGCCAGCAGCCAAGTAATAACCGGGACCCCTAATGAAAAACTGTTTTTT
clone_size: many; d_call: TRBD1; v_call: TRBV28; j_call: TRBJ1-6; cdr3_aa: CASSTGQGPNSPLHF; cdr3_nt: TGTGCCAGCAGTACCGGACAGGGCCCGAATTCACCCCTCCACTTT
clone_size: .; d_call: .; v_call: TRBV20-1; j_call: TRBJ1-4; cdr3_aa: CSAGDTGRNEKLFF; cdr3_nt: TGCAGTGCTGGAGACACTGGCCGAAATGAAAAACTGTTTTTT
clone_size: many; d_call: .; v_call: TRBV2; j_call: TRBJ1-1; cdr3_aa: CASSETAMNTEAFF; cdr3_nt: TGTGCCAGCAGTGAGACAGCTATGAACACTGAAGCTTTCTTT
clone_size: many; d_call: .; v_call: TRBV6-9; j_call: TRBJ2-7; cdr3_aa: CASSYLTLGGEVYEQYF; cdr3_nt: TGTGCCAGCAGTTATCTGACCCTAGGGGGGGAGGTCTACGAGCAGTACTTC